This T cell receptor beta chain originates from a study of blood T cell repertoires in COVID-19. About the research overall: Italy, Spain and the United States were the sources of the convalescent and acute COVID-19 samples. Sources were T cells, B-cell-depleted T cells, or PBMCs; the material itself was cDNA or gDNA.

As originally analysed: Nucleated cell counts were estimated from reference gene primer amplification. The table came from immunoSEQ multiplex PCR; TCRdb's copy has only in-frame clones and leaves some out. Clone size and V and J calls were adopted from that table, with D and trimming inferred from the DNA. This table has 100,000 or so clones, roughly nine tenths appearing once. This CDR3 spans 15 amino acids. V shed 2 bases and J 3 bases; nucleotides not matched to a gene: 6. Germline CDR1 reads MNHNS; CDR2 reads SASEGT. The sample comprised peripheral blood. The gene calls are TRBV6-1 and TRBJ2-7, with 8 bases matching TRBD2. This clonotype originated in a man over 45 with active COVID-19. CDR3: CASSESWLAGYEQYV. The CDR3 DNA follows: TGTGCCAGCAGTGAATCCTGGCTAGCGGGCTACGAGCAGTACGTC.